This T cell receptor beta chain was sequenced for a study of Ad26.COV2.S vaccination and SARS-CoV-2 variants. CDR3 length: 15 residues. CDR1 is SGHDN and CDR2 is FVKESK in the germline V gene. V was pared by 4 bases and J by 4 bases, with 17 bases between. The data were produced by immunoSEQ multiplex PCR, yet TCRdb's version contains in-frame clones alone and is incomplete. The sample includes roughly 380,000 clones, more than 75% seen only once; the top ten take 3.5% to 4%. Treatment specified: approximately 18 received Ad26.COV2.S at low or high dose, single or two shots; roughly five received placebo; per-sample allocation not given. Following the first vaccine or placebo injection, samples were taken on day 63.

The V call is TRBV14, the J call TRBJ2-7, with D possibly called TRBD1 or TRBD2 (6 bases each). The TCR originated in a person between 18 and 59 years old who received the Ad26.COV2.S COVID-19 vaccine or a placebo. The sequencing used peripheral blood, collected in a trial of Ad26.COV2.S vaccine versus placebo. The CDR3 loop is CASSPRGRAVYEQYF. The CDR3 coding sequence is TGTGCCAGCAGCCCCCGGGGGCGGGCGGTTTACGAGCAGTACTTC. Looking up the rest from reference TRBV14 and TRBJ2-7 gives the full variable domain: EAGVTQFPSHSVIEKGQTVTLRCDPISGHDNLYWYRRVMGKEIKFLLHFVKESKQDESGMPNNRFLAERTGGTYSTLKVQPAELEDSGVYFCASSPRGRAVYEQYFGPGTRLTVT.